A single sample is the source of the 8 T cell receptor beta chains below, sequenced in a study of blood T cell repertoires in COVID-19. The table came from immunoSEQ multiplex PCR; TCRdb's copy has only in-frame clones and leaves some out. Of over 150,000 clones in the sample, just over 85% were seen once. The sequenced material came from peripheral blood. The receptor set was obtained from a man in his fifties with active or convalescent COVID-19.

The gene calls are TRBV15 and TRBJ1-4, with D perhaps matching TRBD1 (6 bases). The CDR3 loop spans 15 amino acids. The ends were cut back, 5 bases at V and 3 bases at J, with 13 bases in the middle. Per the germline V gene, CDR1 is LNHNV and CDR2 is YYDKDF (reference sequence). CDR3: CATSYNTGSNEKLFF. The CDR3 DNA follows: TGTGCCACCAGCTATAATACAGGGTCTAATGAAAAACTGTTTTTT. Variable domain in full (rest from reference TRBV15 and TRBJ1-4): DAMVIQNPRYQVTQFGKPVTLSCSQTLNHNVMYWYQQKSSQAPKLLFHYYDKDFNNEADTPDNFQSRRPNTSFCFLDIRSPGLGDTAMYLCATSYNTGSNEKLFFGSGTQLSVL.

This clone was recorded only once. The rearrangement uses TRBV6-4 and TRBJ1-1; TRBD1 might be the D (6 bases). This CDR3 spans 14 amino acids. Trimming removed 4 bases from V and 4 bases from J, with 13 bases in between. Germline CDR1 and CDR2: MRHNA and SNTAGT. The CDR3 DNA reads TGTGCCAGCAGTGGACGCAGGGGTGGCACTGAAGCTTTCTTT. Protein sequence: CASSGRRGGTEAFF.

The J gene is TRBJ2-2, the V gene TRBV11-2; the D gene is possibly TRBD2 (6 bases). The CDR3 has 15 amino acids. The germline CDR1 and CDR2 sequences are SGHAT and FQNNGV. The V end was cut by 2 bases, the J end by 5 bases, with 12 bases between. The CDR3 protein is CASSLWLASTGELFF. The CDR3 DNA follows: TGTGCCAGCAGCTTATGGCTAGCGTCGACCGGGGAGCTGTTTTTT.

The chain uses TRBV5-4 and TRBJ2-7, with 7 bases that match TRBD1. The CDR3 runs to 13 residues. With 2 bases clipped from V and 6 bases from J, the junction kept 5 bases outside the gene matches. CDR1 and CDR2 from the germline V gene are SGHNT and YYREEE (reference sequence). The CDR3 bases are TGTGCCAGCAGCTTTACAGGGGCGGGCGAGCAGTACTTC. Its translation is CASSFTGAGEQYF.

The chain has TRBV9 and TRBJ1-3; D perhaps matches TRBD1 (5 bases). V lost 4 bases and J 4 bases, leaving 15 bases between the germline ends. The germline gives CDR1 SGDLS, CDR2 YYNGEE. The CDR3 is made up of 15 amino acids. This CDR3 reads CASSPRGGFGNTIYF. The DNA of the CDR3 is TGTGCCAGCAGCCCCCGGGGGGGATTCGGAAACACCATATATTTT. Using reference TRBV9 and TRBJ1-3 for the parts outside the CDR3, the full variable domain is DSGVTQTPKHLITATGQRVTLRCSPRSGDLSVYWYQQSLDQGLQFLIQYYNGEERAKGNILERFSAQQFPDLHSELNLSSLELGDSALYFCASSPRGGFGNTIYFGEGSWLTVV.

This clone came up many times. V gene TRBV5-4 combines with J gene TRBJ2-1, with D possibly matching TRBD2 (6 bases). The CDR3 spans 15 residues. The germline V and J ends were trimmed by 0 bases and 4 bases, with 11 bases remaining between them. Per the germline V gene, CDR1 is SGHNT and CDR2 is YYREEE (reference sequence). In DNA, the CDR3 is TGTGCCAGCAGCTTGGGGGCGGGACCTTACAATGAGCAGTTCTTC. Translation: CASSLGAGPYNEQFF.

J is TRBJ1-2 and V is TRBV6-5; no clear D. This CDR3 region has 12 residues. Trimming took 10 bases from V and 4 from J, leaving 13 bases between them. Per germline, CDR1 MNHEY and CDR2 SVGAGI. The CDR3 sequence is CATLRDSYGYTF. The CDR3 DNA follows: TGTGCCACCCTTCGGGATTCCTATGGCTACACCTTC.

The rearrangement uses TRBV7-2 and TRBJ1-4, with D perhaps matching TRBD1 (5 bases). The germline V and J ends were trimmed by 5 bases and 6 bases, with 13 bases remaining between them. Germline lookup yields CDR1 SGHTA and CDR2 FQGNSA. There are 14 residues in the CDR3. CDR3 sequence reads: CASSRTQVHEKLFF. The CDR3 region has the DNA TGTGCCAGCAGCAGGACACAAGTACATGAAAAACTGTTTTTT.